A selection of T cell receptor beta chains follows, all from one sample in a study of shared clonotypes between healthy human individuals. The protocol was immunoSEQ multiplex PCR, while the TCRdb copy is restricted to in-frame clones and leaves out a portion. The table records roughly 2.6 million clones, 85% to 95% of them present only once. Material: naive CD4+ T cells sorted from blood. Source of these receptors: a young man in good health. CDR3s include the opening cysteine and the closing phenylalanine or tryptophan. The D gene is left open where the match is weak. Part of the rows lack a size; the others show once, few, many or a class for expanded clones.

d_call,j_call,clone_size,v_call,cdr3_aa
NA,TRBJ1-5,once,TRBV7-6,CASSLAQFQPQHF
NA,TRBJ2-5,NA,TRBV10-3,CATGVSGQETQYF
NA,TRBJ2-3,NA,TRBV18,CASSPWGTDTQYF
TRBD2,TRBJ2-3,NA,TRBV7-9,CASSLRLAGDYSTDTQYF
TRBD1,TRBJ1-5,NA,TRBV7-9,CASSLTGQSNQPQHF
TRBD1,TRBJ2-7,NA,TRBV28,CASSLPGQGSDEQYF
TRBD1,TRBJ2-7,NA,TRBV15,CATSSPPGQGPYEQYF
NA,TRBJ1-1,NA,TRBV5-1,CASRSGSSLNTEAFF
NA,TRBJ2-2,NA,TRBV11-3,CASRAAETGELFF
NA,TRBJ2-7,NA,TRBV5-5,CASSFARGAYEQYF
TRBD1,NA,once,TRBV30,CAWDRAAGHEQYF
TRBD2,TRBJ2-7,NA,TRBV7-2,CASSFPPGLAGNEQYF
TRBD2,TRBJ2-5,NA,TRBV2,CASSDGTSGRAGETQYF
TRBD2,TRBJ2-7,NA,TRBV6-5,CASRRLAGDEQYF
NA,TRBJ1-2,NA,TRBV19,CASSISGTTNYGYTF
NA,TRBJ1-5,NA,TRBV30,CAWSEGGAQPQHF
TRBD2,TRBJ2-7,NA,TRBV6-5,CASSWGEGVYEQYF
NA,TRBJ2-5,NA,TRBV5-1,CASSFEGRVETQYF
TRBD2,TRBJ2-1,NA,TRBV4-1,CASSQLAGGNNEQFF
NA,TRBJ1-2,few,TRBV10-2,CASSPTGNYGYTF
TRBD2,TRBJ2-3,NA,TRBV6-6,CASSYSGEGLVQYF
NA,TRBJ1-2,NA,TRBV4-2,CASSTREGYGYTF
NA,TRBJ1-1,once,TRBV6-5,CATERTGTQNTEAFF
TRBD2,TRBJ2-2,NA,TRBV18,CASSSSTSGTGELFF
TRBD1,TRBJ1-1,NA,TRBV7-9,CASSLGDRAAVAFF
TRBD1,TRBJ2-7,NA,TRBV10-3,CAISEWTGGNYEQYF
NA,TRBJ2-4,once,TRBV7-2,CASSDNSKNIQYF
NA,TRBJ1-5,NA,TRBV11-1,CASSLGGTPDQPQHF